The rows below give T cell receptor beta chains drawn from one sample of a study of naive and memory T cell subsets. TCRdb independently ran MiXCR on the UMI-ligation and nested PCR reads; one entry per CDR3 protein. Of over 20,000 distinct CDR3 sequences in the sample, approximately 9.9% are singletons; the top ten hold about a sixth. Sample: central memory CD8+ T cells from blood. The source is a human donor in good health. The CDR3 runs from the conserved cysteine through the conserved F or W. The order of the fields is J gene, D gene, V gene, clone size, CDR3 protein, CDR3 DNA. D genes are given only for firm matches. The listing skips clone size in some rows; elsewhere it reads once, few, many or a size class.

TRBJ2-5	NA	TRBV28	medium-sized	CASSFAETQYF	TGTGCCAGCAGTTTTGCAGAGACCCAGTACTTC
TRBJ2-2	NA	TRBV2	few	CASGTINTGELFF	TGTGCCAGCGGGACCATAAACACCGGGGAGCTGTTTTTT
TRBJ1-1	NA	TRBV7-2	many	CASSWRDPGANTEAFF	TGTGCCAGCAGCTGGCGGGATCCAGGGGCGAACACTGAAGCTTTCTTT
TRBJ1-2	NA	TRBV6-5	NA	CASTSMGGRDGYTF	TGTGCCAGCACGTCCATGGGGGGGAGAGATGGCTACACCTTC
TRBJ2-7	NA	TRBV2	few	CASSDFPTDLEQYF	TGTGCCAGCAGTGATTTTCCTACAGATCTCGAGCAGTACTTC
TRBJ2-7	NA	TRBV19	few	CASSPRRDYEQYF	TGTGCCAGTAGTCCGCGCAGGGACTACGAGCAGTACTTC
TRBJ2-1	NA	TRBV12-3/TRBV12-4	few	CASSSGGHEQFF	TGTGCCAGCAGCTCTGGCGGTCATGAGCAGTTCTTC
TRBJ1-2	NA	TRBV7-9	medium-sized	CASRADVYGYTF	TGTGCCAGCAGAGCGGACGTCTATGGCTACACCTTC
TRBJ2-7	NA	TRBV5-6	few	CASRYGGGYEQYF	TGTGCCAGCAGGTATGGGGGCGGATACGAGCAGTACTTC
TRBJ2-3	NA	TRBV7-9	NA	CASSFTVSGSTDTQYF	TGTGCCAGCAGCTTTACGGTCTCCGGCAGCACAGATACGCAGTATTTT
TRBJ2-5	TRBD1	TRBV7-8	medium-sized	CASRQRQGPVGTQYF	TGTGCCAGCAGGCAAAGACAGGGCCCCGTCGGGACCCAGTACTTC
TRBJ1-1	TRBD1	TRBV6-5	many	CASINRVTGGENTEAFF	TGTGCCAGCATCAATCGAGTCACAGGGGGGGAGAACACTGAAGCTTTCTTT
TRBJ1-6	NA	TRBV7-2	few	CASSPAPGTRSYNSPLHF	TGTGCCAGCAGCCCTGCCCCAGGCACCCGCTCCTATAATTCACCCCTCCACTTT
TRBJ2-7	NA	TRBV29-1	few	CSVEDSQGCYEQYF	TGCAGCGTTGAAGATTCTCAGGGGTGCTACGAGCAGTACTTC
TRBJ2-2	NA	TRBV14	many	CASSQAGALAGELFF	TGTGCCAGCAGCCAAGCGGGAGCTCTGGCCGGGGAGCTGTTTTTT
TRBJ2-2	TRBD2	TRBV27	NA	CASRRLAGGGGELFF	TGTGCCAGCAGGAGACTAGCGGGAGGTGGCGGGGAGCTGTTTTTT
TRBJ1-2	TRBD1	TRBV12-5	NA	CASGPKGQGASNYGYTF	TGTGCTAGTGGGCCCAAGGGACAGGGGGCCTCCAACTATGGCTACACCTTC
TRBJ2-1	NA	TRBV6-4	NA	CASSDSETRLGENEQFF	TGTGCCAGCAGTGACTCAGAGACGAGACTAGGAGAGAATGAGCAGTTCTTC
TRBJ1-1	NA	TRBV20-1	NA	CSARGQANTEAFF	TGCAGTGCTAGAGGACAGGCGAACACTGAAGCTTTCTTT
TRBJ1-6	NA	TRBV7-3	many	CASSLGGSPLHF	TGTGCCAGCAGCTTAGGGGGGTCACCCCTCCACTTT
TRBJ1-1	NA	TRBV15	many	CATSRGGAEAFF	TGTGCCACCAGCAGAGGCGGGGCTGAAGCTTTCTTT
TRBJ1-1	NA	TRBV2	many	CASRTVLIERSRNTEAFF	TGTGCCAGCAGGACGGTCCTGATTGAGAGGTCTAGGAACACTGAAGCTTTCTTT
TRBJ2-5	NA	TRBV7-9	few	CASSLEGSETQYF	TGTGCCAGCAGCTTAGAGGGGTCGGAGACCCAGTACTTC